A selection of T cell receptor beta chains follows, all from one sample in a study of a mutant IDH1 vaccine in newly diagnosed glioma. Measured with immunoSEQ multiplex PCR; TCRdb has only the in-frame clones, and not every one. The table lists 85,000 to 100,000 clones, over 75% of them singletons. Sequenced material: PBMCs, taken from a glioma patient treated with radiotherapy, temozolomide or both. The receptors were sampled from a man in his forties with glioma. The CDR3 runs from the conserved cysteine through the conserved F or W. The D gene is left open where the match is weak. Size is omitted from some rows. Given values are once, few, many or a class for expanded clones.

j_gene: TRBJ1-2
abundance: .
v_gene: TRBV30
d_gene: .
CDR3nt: TGTGCCTGGAATACGGGCGGCAACTATGGCTACACCTTC
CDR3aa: CAWNTGGNYGYTF

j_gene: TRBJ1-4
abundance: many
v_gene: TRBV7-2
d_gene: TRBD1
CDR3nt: TGTGCCAGCAGCGACACCGGGACAGGGGCGGTTAATGACAAACTGTTTTTT
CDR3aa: CASSDTGTGAVNDKLFF

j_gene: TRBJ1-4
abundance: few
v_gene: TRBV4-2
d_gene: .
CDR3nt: TGTGCCAGCAGCCCCCAAGGCAATGAAAAACTGTTTTTT
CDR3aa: CASSPQGNEKLFF

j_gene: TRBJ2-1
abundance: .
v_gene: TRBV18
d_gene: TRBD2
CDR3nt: TGTGCCAGCTCCAACCCGGGGGGGCTCTACAATGAGCAGTTCTTC
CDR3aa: CASSNPGGLYNEQFF

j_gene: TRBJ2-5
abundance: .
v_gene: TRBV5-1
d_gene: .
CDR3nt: TGCGCCAGCAGCTTGGTTTTGGCACCCGACCAAGAGACCCAGTACTTC
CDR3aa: CASSLVLAPDQETQYF

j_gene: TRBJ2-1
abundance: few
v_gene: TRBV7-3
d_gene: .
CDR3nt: TGTGCCAGCAGCCTAGGATACAATGAGCAGTTCTTC
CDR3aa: CASSLGYNEQFF

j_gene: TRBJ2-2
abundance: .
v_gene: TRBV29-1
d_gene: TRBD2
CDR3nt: TGCAGCGTTGAACGGGGGGTCGGGGAGCTGTTTTTT
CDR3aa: CSVERGVGELFF

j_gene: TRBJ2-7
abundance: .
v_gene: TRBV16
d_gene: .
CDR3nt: TGTGCCAGCAGCCACTGGGGACAAATCTACGAGCAGTACTTC
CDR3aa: CASSHWGQIYEQYF

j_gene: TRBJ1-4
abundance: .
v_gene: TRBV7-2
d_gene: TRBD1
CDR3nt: TGTGCCAGCAGCCCCCGGGACAGTGATGAAAAACTGTTTTTT
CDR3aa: CASSPRDSDEKLFF

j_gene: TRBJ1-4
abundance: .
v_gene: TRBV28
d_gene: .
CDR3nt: TGTGCCAGCAGTACGTGGCTGGGAAAACTGTTTTTT
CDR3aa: CASSTWLGKLFF

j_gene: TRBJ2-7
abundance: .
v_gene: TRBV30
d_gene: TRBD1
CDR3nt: TGTGCCTGCATAATACAGGGGTCCTACGAGCAGTACTTC
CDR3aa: CACIIQGSYEQYF

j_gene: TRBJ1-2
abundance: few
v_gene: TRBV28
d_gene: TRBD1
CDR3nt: TGTGCCAGCAGTTGGACAGGGGGATATGGCTACACCTTC
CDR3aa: CASSWTGGYGYTF

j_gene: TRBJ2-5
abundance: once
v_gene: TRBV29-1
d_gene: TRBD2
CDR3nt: TGCAGCGTTGACGGGGGGATGAAGACCCAGTACTTC
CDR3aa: CSVDGGMKTQYF

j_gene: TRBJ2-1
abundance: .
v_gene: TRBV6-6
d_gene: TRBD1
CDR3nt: TGTGCCAGCAGTTACCCGGGACAGGGATACAATGAGCAGTTCTTC
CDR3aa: CASSYPGQGYNEQFF

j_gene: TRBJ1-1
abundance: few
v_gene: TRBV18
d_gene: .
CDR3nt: TGTGCCAGCTCACCGGATCCATTGACGAACACTGAAGCTTTCTTT
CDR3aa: CASSPDPLTNTEAFF